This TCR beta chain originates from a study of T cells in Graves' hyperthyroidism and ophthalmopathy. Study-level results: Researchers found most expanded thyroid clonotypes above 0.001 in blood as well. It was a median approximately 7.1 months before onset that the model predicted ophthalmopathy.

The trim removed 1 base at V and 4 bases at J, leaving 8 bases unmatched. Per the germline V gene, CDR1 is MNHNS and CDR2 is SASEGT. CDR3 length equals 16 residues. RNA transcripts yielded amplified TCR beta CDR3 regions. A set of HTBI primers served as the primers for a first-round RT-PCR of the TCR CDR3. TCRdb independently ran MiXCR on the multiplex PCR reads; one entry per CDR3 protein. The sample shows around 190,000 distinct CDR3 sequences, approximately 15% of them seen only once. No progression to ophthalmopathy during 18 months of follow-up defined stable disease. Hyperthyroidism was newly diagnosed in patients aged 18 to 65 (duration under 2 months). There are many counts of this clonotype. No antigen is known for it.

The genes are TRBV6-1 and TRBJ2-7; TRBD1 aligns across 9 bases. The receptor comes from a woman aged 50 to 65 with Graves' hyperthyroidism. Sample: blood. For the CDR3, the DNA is TGTGCCAGCAGTGAAGGAAGGTATGACAGGGGGTACGAGCAGTACTTC. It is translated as CASSEGRYDRGYEQYF.